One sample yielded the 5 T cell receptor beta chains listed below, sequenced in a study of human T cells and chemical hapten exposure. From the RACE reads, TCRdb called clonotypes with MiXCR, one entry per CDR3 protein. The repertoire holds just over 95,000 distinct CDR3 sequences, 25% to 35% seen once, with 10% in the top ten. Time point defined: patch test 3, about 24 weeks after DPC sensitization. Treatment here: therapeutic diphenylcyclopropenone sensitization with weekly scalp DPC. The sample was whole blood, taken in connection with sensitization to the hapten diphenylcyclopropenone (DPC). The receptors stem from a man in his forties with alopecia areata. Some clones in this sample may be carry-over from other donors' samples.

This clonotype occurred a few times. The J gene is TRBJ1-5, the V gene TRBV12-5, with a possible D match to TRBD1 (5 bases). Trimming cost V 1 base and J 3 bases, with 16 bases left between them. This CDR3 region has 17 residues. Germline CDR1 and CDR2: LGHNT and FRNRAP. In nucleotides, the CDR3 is TGTGCTAGTGGTTTGGCCCCGGAACAGGCGACCAATCAGCCCCAGCATTTT. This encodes CASGLAPEQATNQPQHF.

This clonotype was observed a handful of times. The CDR3 sequence: CASKLSGSGNEQFF. The CDR3 DNA reads TGTGCCAGCAAATTGAGCGGGAGCGGCAATGAGCAGTTCTTC. The V call is TRBV6-2 or TRBV6-3, the J call TRBJ2-1; 8 nucleotides match TRBD2. The V segment lost 7 bases and the J segment 6 bases; nucleotides outside the gene matches: 8. The CDR3 consists of 14 residues. The germline V gene encodes CDR1 MNHEY and CDR2 SVGEGT.

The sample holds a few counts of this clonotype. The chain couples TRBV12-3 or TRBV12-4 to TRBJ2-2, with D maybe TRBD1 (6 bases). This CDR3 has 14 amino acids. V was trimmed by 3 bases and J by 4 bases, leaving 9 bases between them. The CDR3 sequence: CASSFRQVTGELFF. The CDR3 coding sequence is TGTGCCAGCAGTTTTAGACAGGTCACCGGGGAGCTGTTTTTT.

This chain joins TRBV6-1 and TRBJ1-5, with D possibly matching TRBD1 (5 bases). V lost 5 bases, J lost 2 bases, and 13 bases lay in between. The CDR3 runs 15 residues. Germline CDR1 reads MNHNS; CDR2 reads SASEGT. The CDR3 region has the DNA TGTGCCAGCAGTTATCAGGGAGGAGGCAATCAGCCCCAGCATTTT. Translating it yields CASSYQGGGNQPQHF.

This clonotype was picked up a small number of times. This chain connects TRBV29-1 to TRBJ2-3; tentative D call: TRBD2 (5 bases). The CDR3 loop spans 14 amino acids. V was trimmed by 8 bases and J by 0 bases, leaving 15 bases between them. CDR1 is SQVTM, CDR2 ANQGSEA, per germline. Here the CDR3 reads CSYRRPGSTDTQYF. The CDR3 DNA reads TGCAGCTACCGGCGGCCGGGAAGCACAGATACGCAGTATTTT.